This T cell receptor beta chain originates from a study of Graves' ophthalmopathy and Graves' hyperthyroidism (dated by TCRdb to the late 2010s). Study-wide context: Peripheral blood was collected before any treatment was given, at the time of initial diagnosis. The study used signatures of the TCR beta repertoire to tell Graves' ophthalmopathy apart from Graves' hyperthyroidism and to predict which patients would progress to ophthalmopathy. In total, under 150 blood samples were TCR-sequenced: fewer than 50 ophthalmopathy, some 75 hyperthyroidism and some 17 hyperthyroidism-to-ophthalmopathy patients. To explore V-J signatures that separate ophthalmopathy from hyperthyroidism, a discovery set of 100 patients was enrolled, consisting of about 45 with ophthalmopathy and some 59 with stable hyperthyroidism. An independent validation cohort comprised 18 hyperthyroidism patients and 15 to 17 patients who later progressed from hyperthyroidism to ophthalmopathy. T-cell repertoires of thyroid tissue and blood were compared in several hyperthyroidism patients. Once sampling was done, hyperthyroidism patients were given methimazole at a starting dose of 30 mg daily, while ophthalmopathy patients were given high-dose intravenous methylprednisolone.

This clonotype was recorded many times. It has no known antigen specificity. No much larger clone is present one base from it, and per-base qualities are unavailable. Per the germline V gene, SGHVS is the CDR1 and FNYEAQ is the CDR2. The CDR3 sequence holds 13 residues, the cysteine and phenylalanine included. Of the read, only the CDR3 DNA is kept; its 39 bases are in frame from base 1. Trimming costs V 10 bases and J 10 bases, and their ends lie 17 bases apart. What the study reported, not specific to this receptor: In validation, the model predicted ophthalmopathy progression with about 70% sensitivity and 72% to 80% specificity; some 13 predicted patients were CT-confirmed with GO in a median of approximately six months. Most expanded thyroid clonotypes with frequency above 0.001 were also detected in blood, suggesting blood repertoires may reflect the thyroid immune response. Ophthalmopathy was separated from stable hyperthyroidism by the 13-signature model with roughly 88% sensitivity and less than 82% specificity in cross-validation and with 80%/75% in the test set. Sample size was not statistically predetermined, and group allocation was not concealed from the investigators.

Ophthalmopathy patients were characterized by moderately to severely active disease, a Clinical Activity Score of at least 3, a NOSPECS grade of at least 4, and a disease duration under 3 months. Patients were excluded if they had other autoimmune diseases, uncontrolled infections, pregnancy or lactation. Diagnosis relied on clinical symptoms, serum thyroxine, TRAb, thyroid ultrasound and orbital computed tomography. Using Ficoll-Paque density gradient centrifugation, PBMCs were isolated from 9.5 to 10 ml of fresh peripheral blood. Total RNA was extracted with Trizol reagent and quality-checked on an Agilent 2100 Bioanalyzer. For repertoire sequencing, the TCR beta CDR3 regions were amplified from RNA transcripts. The first round was an RT-PCR using HTBI primers with the Qiagen OneStep RT-PCR kit, and this first round was followed by a second-round multiplex PCR, then size selection and purification. Libraries were sequenced paired-end with 100 bp reads on an Illumina HiSeq2000. The study's own analysis went as follows. Reads were processed with SOAPnuke, discarding reads with adapters, uncalled bases, mean Phred below 15, or no exact constant-primer or identifier match. High-quality paired reads were merged with COPE v1.2.5. Clonotypes were defined as unique nucleotide sequences and were aligned to IMGT TRB V, D and J references using MiTCR v1.1. The analysis was limited to V-J combinations with a frequency above 0.0001, which together covered 99.2% of the repertoires. For each V-J combination, a TCR clonal expansion and chaos score was defined as F50 clonal expansion divided by the chaos observed in the TCRdist matrix. Welch's t-statistics and random forest were used to narrow the features down to around 13 V-J combinations, which were then fed into a naive Bayes classifier. The Morisita-Horn index was used to measure how similar the thyroid and blood repertoires were. Through fastp at Q25 and MiXCR, TCRdb rebuilt clones from the public reads, retaining in-frame beta chains. Rows with one shared CDR3 protein collapse into an entry with the most common genes and DNA. TCRdb's processing, not the study's, gives the V and J calls here. The sample table lists about 700,000 distinct CDR3 sequences, 35% to 45% of them with a count of one. Of the sample, more than 3% is held by the ten largest clones.

The clonotype originates from an adult man with Graves' ophthalmopathy. The sample was peripheral blood. The chain employs TRBV7-6 and TRBJ1-6; the D gene lacks a confident call. Here the CDR3 is given as CATGAQEESPLHF. In nucleotides, the sequence is TGTGCCACTGGTGCCCAGGAGGAATCACCCCTCCACTTT.